This is a list of T cell receptor beta chains from one sample in a study of cytomegalovirus exposure and HLA in healthy donors. Only in-frame clones appear in the TCRdb table, and some are missing; sequencing was by immunoSEQ multiplex PCR. This table holds about 97,000 clones, about 75% found once. The source material was PBMCs. The receptors stem from a man aged 50 to 59 in good health and CMV-seronegative. Both conserved end residues are part of each CDR3. Clone size, where shown, is once, few, many, or a class for clones that have expanded.

abundance,j_gene,v_gene,CDR3aa
.,TRBJ2-3,TRBV6-6,CASSPPNTDTQYF
.,TRBJ2-5,TRBV18,CASSPGTGGTETQYF
.,TRBJ2-5,TRBV6-6,CASSQGAPQTQYF
.,TRBJ2-3,TRBV6-6,CASRDWTGDGTDTQYF
.,TRBJ2-2,TRBV11-2,CASSFTDTGELFF
few,TRBJ2-1,TRBV20-1,CSLRRDEQFF
.,TRBJ1-1,TRBV5-1,CASSRGGVNTEAFF
.,TRBJ1-2,TRBV19,CASSPNRGFGYTF
.,TRBJ1-5,TRBV2,CASSGGQGQPQHF
.,.,TRBV7-2,CASSQRLAGGNEQYF
.,TRBJ1-2,TRBV4-1,CASSRTPTGFYGYTF
.,TRBJ2-1,TRBV7-9,CASSPGLAGIKDNEQFF
.,TRBJ2-5,TRBV6-5,CASQGGAETQYF
.,TRBJ2-1,TRBV4-1,CASSQPRLAGGPGYNEQFF
.,TRBJ2-1,TRBV15,CATSRATSGSNEQFF
.,TRBJ1-2,TRBV30,CAWKPGDRDFYGYTF
.,TRBJ2-1,TRBV19,CASRPGLAPSSYNEQFF
.,TRBJ2-5,TRBV28,CASSLGSGGRETQYF
.,TRBJ2-5,TRBV2,CASSEGGAPYQETQYF
.,TRBJ2-5,TRBV9,CASSAQSRGRVETQYF
.,TRBJ2-3,TRBV6-5,CASSYSSALTTDTQYF
.,TRBJ2-5,TRBV18,CASSPSGGAQETQYF
once,TRBJ2-1,TRBV27,CASILRGGAAYNEQFF
few,TRBJ2-1,TRBV14,CASSQPMSNEQFF
.,TRBJ2-7,TRBV18,CASSPGASYEQYF
.,TRBJ2-7,TRBV2,CASNGQGGPYEQYF
few,TRBJ1-1,TRBV11-2,CASRNRGGGTEAFF
.,TRBJ2-3,TRBV5-1,CASSLSSSGTGADTQYF
.,TRBJ2-1,TRBV30,CAWSKGADEQFF
few,TRBJ1-5,TRBV19,CASSMEQSYSNQPQHF
.,TRBJ2-7,TRBV28,CASIRGGTYEQYF
.,TRBJ2-5,TRBV5-6,CASSFPTAQETQYF
.,TRBJ2-2,TRBV29-1,CSVTSSSNTGELFF
.,TRBJ2-3,TRBV2,CASRPDRASTDTQYF
.,TRBJ2-1,TRBV9,CASSVVSGGRDEQFF
.,TRBJ2-5,TRBV7-2,CASSPLDRTQETQYF
.,TRBJ2-7,TRBV28,CASSTTGAPTYEQYF
.,TRBJ2-7,TRBV5-1,CASSSARAGAYEQYF
.,TRBJ2-3,TRBV5-1,CASSPSGTTMGDTQYF
.,TRBJ2-7,TRBV2,CASSEPEGGPPRDEQYF
.,TRBJ1-4,TRBV5-1,CASSFGGDNEKLFF
.,TRBJ1-2,TRBV28,CASRTVSKGANYGYTF
.,TRBJ1-1,TRBV5-4,CASSLERETEAFF
once,TRBJ2-7,TRBV11-1,CASSQGLSYEQYF
.,TRBJ2-1,TRBV7-6,CASSLDSGGPANEQFF
.,TRBJ1-6,TRBV19,CASSLSRRNNSPLHF
.,TRBJ1-5,TRBV5-6,CASSLAVGGNQPQHF
.,TRBJ2-3,TRBV5-4,CASSLAGGRTDTQYF
few,TRBJ1-4,TRBV7-2,CASSKGARPNEKLFF
few,TRBJ2-7,TRBV7-8,CASSTGGQASYEQYF
few,TRBJ2-6,TRBV28,CASSLSPSGANVLTF
.,TRBJ1-5,TRBV19,CASSHRGSNQPQHF
.,TRBJ2-5,TRBV18,CASSPSRLQGQETQYF